These 4 T cell receptor beta chains were sequenced from one sample in a study of human T cells and chemical hapten exposure. As for time point: patch test 3, about 24 weeks after DPC sensitization. Treatment meaning: therapeutic diphenylcyclopropenone sensitization with weekly scalp DPC. TCRdb recomputed calls from the RACE reads with MiXCR, one row per CDR3 protein. This table has about 160,000 distinct CDR3 sequences, around 30% appearing once. Sequencing used whole blood, obtained in connection with sensitization to the hapten diphenylcyclopropenone (DPC). The origin of the receptors is a woman between 18 and 29 years old with alopecia areata. Some clones in this sample may be carry-over from other donors' samples.

The CDR3 nucleotides are TGTGCCAGCAGCGCGACAGCGGACAATCAGCCCCAGCATTTT. Its protein is CASSATADNQPQHF. The chain links TRBV7-9 to TRBJ1-5, with D maybe TRBD1 (5 bases). Germline V gives CDR1 SEHNR, CDR2 FQNEAQ (reference sequence). The V gene lost 5 bases and the J gene lost 3 bases, with 11 bases spanning the gap. This CDR3 has 14 amino acids.

The gene calls are TRBV5-5 and TRBJ2-7; TRBD1 matches at 10 bases. Trimming removed 0 bases from V and 4 bases from J; junction bases left unmatched: 13. CDR1 and CDR2 from the germline V gene are SGHKS and YYEKEE (reference sequence). CDR3 size: 18 residues. CDR3 coding DNA: TGTGCCAGCAGCTTGGCCAACCTAAGACGGGACAGGGGATACGAGCAGTACTTC. Translated: CASSLANLRRDRGYEQYF. Full variable domain (missing parts from reference TRBV5-5 and TRBJ2-7): DAGVTQSPTHLIKTRGQQVTLRCSPISGHKSVSWYQQVLGQGPQFIFQYYEKEERGRGNFPDRFSARQFPNYSSELNVNALLLGDSALYLCASSLANLRRDRGYEQYFGPGTRLTVT.

The J gene is TRBJ2-7, the V gene TRBV10-3; TRBD1 or TRBD2 may be the D gene (5 bases each). CDR3 length: 13 amino acids. V was trimmed by 4 bases and J by 7 bases, leaving 14 bases between them. Per germline, CDR1 ENHRY and CDR2 SYGVKD. The CDR3, as DNA: TGTGCCATCAGTGCTCTGGCAGGGAGTGAGCAGTACTTC. As protein: CAISALAGSEQYF.

This clonotype was observed a few times. CDR3 protein: CASSLKAGYANYGYTF. The CDR3 nucleotides are TGTGCCAGCAGCTTAAAAGCAGGGTATGCTAACTATGGCTACACCTTC. The chain links TRBV7-2 to TRBJ1-2, with D possibly being TRBD1 (5 bases). Per the germline V gene, CDR1 is SGHTA and CDR2 is FQGNSA. Trimming pared 2 bases from V and 0 bases from J, leaving 13 bases between. This CDR3 is built from 16 residues.